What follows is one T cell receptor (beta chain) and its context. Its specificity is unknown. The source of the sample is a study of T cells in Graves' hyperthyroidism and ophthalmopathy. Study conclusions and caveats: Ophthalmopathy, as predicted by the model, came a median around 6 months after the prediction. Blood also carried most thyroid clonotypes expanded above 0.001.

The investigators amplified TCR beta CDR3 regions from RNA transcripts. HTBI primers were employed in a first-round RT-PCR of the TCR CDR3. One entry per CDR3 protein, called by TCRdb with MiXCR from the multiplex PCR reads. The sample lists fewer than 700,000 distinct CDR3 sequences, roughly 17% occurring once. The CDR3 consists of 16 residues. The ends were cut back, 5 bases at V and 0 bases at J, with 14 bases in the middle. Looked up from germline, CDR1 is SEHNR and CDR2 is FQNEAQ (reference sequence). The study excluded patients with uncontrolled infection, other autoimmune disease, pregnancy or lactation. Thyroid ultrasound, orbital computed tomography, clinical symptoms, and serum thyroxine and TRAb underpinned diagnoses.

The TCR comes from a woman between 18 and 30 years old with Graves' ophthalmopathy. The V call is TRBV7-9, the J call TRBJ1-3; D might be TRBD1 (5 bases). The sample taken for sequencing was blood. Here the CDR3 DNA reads TGTGCCAGCAGCCTTGGGACGTCGAGCTCTGGAAACACCATATATTTT. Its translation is CASSLGTSSSGNTIYF.